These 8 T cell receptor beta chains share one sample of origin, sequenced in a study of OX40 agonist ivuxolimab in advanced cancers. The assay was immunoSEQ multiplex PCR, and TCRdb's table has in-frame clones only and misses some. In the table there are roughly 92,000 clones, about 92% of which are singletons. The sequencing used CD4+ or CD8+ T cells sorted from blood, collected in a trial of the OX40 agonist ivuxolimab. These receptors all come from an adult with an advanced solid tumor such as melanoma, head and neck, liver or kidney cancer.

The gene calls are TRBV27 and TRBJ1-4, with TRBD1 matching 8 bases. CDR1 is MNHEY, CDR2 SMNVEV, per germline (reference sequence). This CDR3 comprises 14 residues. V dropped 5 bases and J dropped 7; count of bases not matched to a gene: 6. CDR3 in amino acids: CASSKGRGREKLFF. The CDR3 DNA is TGTGCCAGCAGTAAAGGCAGGGGGCGTGAAAAACTGTTTTTT.

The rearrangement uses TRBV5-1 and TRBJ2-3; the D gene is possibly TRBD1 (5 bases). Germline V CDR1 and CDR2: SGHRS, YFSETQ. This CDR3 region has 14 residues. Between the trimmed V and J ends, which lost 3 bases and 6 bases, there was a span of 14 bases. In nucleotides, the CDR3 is TGCGCCAGCAGCTCGGACATGGGAAGGGATACGCAGTATTTT. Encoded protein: CASSSDMGRDTQYF.

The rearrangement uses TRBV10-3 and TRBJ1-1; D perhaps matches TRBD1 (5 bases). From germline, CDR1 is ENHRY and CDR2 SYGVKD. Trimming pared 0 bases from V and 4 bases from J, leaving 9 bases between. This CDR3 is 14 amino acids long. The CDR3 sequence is CAISESGGSTEAFF. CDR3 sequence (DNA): TGTGCCATCAGTGAGTCCGGGGGGAGCACTGAAGCTTTCTTT.

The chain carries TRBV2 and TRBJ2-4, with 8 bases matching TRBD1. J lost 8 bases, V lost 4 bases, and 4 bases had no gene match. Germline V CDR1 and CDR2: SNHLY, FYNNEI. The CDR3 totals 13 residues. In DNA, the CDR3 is TGTGCCAGCAGTGGACAGGGGAGTGACATTCAGTACTTC. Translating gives CASSGQGSDIQYF.

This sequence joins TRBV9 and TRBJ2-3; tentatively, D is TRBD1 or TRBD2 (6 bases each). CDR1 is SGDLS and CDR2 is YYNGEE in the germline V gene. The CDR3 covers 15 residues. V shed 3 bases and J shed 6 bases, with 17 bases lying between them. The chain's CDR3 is CASSGGAEYLDTQYF. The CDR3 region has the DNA TGTGCCAGCAGCGGGGGGGCCGAGTATTTGGATACGCAGTATTTT. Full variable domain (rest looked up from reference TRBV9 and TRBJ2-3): DSGVTQTPKHLITATGQRVTLRCSPRSGDLSVYWYQQSLDQGLQFLIQYYNGEERAKGNILERFSAQQFPDLHSELNLSSLELGDSALYFCASSGGAEYLDTQYFGPGTRLTVL.

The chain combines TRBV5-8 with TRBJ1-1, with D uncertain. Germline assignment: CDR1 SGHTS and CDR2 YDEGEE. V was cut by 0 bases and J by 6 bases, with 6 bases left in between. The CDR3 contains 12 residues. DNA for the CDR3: TGTGCCAGCAGCTTGGGGTGGGCTGAAGCTTTCTTT. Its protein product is CASSLGWAEAFF. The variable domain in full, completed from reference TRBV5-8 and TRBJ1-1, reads EAGVTQSPTHLIKTRGQQATLRCSPISGHTSVYWYQQALGLGLQFLLWYDEGEERNRGNFPPRFSGRQFPNYSSELNVNALELEDSALYLCASSLGWAEAFFGQGTRLTVV.

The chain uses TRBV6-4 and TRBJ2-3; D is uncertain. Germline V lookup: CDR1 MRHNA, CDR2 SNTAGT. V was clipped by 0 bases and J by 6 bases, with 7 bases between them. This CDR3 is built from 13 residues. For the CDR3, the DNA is TGTGCCAGCAGTGACTCCATTTTCGATACGCAGTATTTT. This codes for CASSDSIFDTQYF.

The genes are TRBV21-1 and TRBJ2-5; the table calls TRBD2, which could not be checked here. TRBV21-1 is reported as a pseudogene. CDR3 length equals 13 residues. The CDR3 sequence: CARRRRDSETQYF. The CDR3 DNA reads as TGTGCCAGGAGACGCCGGGACTCAGAGACCCAGTACTTC.